These T cell receptor beta chains were read from a single sample in a study of tumor-infiltrating lymphocytes in localized non-small cell lung cancer. Sequencing was performed with immunoSEQ multiplex PCR; in TCRdb, only in-frame clones are kept and a portion is missing. The data show around 16,000 clones, approximately 80% seen once. Sequencing was carried out using lung tumor tissue. These receptors all stem from a human donor with non-small cell lung cancer. Each CDR3 is given with its conserved first and last residue. Fields, in order: V gene, J gene, D gene, clone size, CDR3 protein, CDR3 DNA. The D gene is left open where the match is weak. Rows give clone size only sometimes, using once, few, many, or a class for an expanded clone.

TRBV21-1	TRBJ1-1	.	once	CASSKGARTEAFF	TGTGCCAGCAGCAAGGGGGCGCGCACTGAAGCTTTCTTT
TRBV7-7	TRBJ2-5	.	.	CASSPLSGPGETQYF	TGTGCCAGCAGCCCGCTATCCGGCCCGGGGGAGACCCAGTACTTC
TRBV10-3	TRBJ1-2	.	.	CASRKGTSYGYTF	TGTGCCTCCCGTAAAGGAACGAGCTATGGCTACACCTTC
TRBV9	TRBJ1-4	.	.	CASSVGDWNEKLFF	TGTGCCAGCAGCGTAGGGGACTGGAATGAAAAACTGTTTTTT
TRBV9	TRBJ1-2	TRBD1	.	CASSPDRTGVGYTF	TGTGCCAGCAGCCCTGACAGGACAGGGGTCGGCTACACCTTC
TRBV29-1	TRBJ2-5	.	.	CSVSAAGRETQYF	TGCAGCGTTTCGGCCGCAGGGAGGGAGACCCAGTACTTC
TRBV11-3	TRBJ1-1	.	.	CASSPGEGTEAFF	TGTGCCAGCAGCCCGGGGGAGGGAACTGAAGCTTTCTTT
TRBV27	TRBJ2-1	TRBD1	.	CASSLLDRYNEQFF	TGTGCCAGCAGTTTATTGGACAGGTACAATGAGCAGTTCTTC
TRBV19	TRBJ2-3	.	.	CASSIARGTDTQYF	TGTGCCAGTAGTATAGCACGGGGAACAGATACGCAGTATTTT
TRBV7-3	TRBJ2-1	TRBD2	.	CASSRSGIDEQFF	TGTGCCAGCAGCAGAAGCGGGATCGATGAGCAGTTCTTC
TRBV30	TRBJ1-2	.	.	CAWSVGSHYGYTF	TGTGCCTGGAGTGTAGGATCCCACTATGGCTACACCTTC
TRBV10-2	TRBJ2-1	TRBD1	.	CASSWGTGDNEQFF	TGCGCCAGCTCCTGGGGGACAGGGGACAATGAGCAGTTCTTC
TRBV5-6	TRBJ1-4	TRBD1	once	CASSQQGAGVEKLFF	TGTGCCAGCAGCCAACAGGGGGCAGGAGTTGAAAAACTGTTTTTT
TRBV6-6	TRBJ1-2	TRBD1	.	CASSIQGDYDGYTF	TGTGCCAGCAGCATACAGGGGGATTATGATGGCTACACCTTC
TRBV5-8	TRBJ1-5	.	.	CASSPTRGISNQPQHF	TGTGCCAGCAGCCCCACGAGAGGTATTAGCAATCAGCCCCAGCATTTT
TRBV6-5	TRBJ1-2	TRBD1	.	CASSYTTGGAEGYTF	TGTGCCAGCAGTTACACAACAGGGGGTGCAGAAGGCTACACCTTC
TRBV9	TRBJ2-5	.	.	CASSVSGGTQETQYF	TGTGCCAGCAGCGTATCGGGGGGCACACAAGAGACCCAGTACTTC
TRBV19	TRBJ1-2	.	.	CASSSGGSGYGYTF	TGTGCCAGTAGTTCAGGTGGTTCGGGCTATGGCTACACCTTC
TRBV12-5	TRBJ1-5	.	.	CASGLWGASNQPQHF	TGTGCTAGTGGTTTGTGGGGGGCCTCCAATCAGCCCCAGCATTTT
TRBV14	TRBJ1-1	TRBD1	.	CASSQTGYGVGEAFF	TGTGCCAGCAGCCAGACAGGGTACGGGGTTGGTGAAGCTTTCTTT
TRBV6-5	TRBJ1-2	.	few	CASSYGVARYGYTF	TGTGCCAGCAGTTACGGGGTAGCGAGGTATGGCTACACCTTC
TRBV4-2	TRBJ2-1	TRBD1	.	CASSQRDRGNEQFF	TGTGCCAGCAGCCAAAGGGACAGGGGGAATGAGCAGTTCTTC
TRBV4-1	TRBJ1-4	TRBD1	.	CASSLRTGREKLFF	TGCGCCAGCAGCCTCCGGACAGGGCGCGAAAAACTGTTTTTT
TRBV19	TRBJ2-4	.	.	CASSQGDTKNIQYF	TGTGCCAGTAGCCAAGGGGATACCAAAAACATTCAGTACTTC
TRBV11-1	TRBJ1-1	.	.	CASSDTQGWTEAFF	TGTGCCAGCAGCGACACTCAAGGGTGGACTGAAGCTTTCTTT
TRBV2	TRBJ2-7	TRBD2	.	CASSRTSSSSYEQYF	TGTGCCAGCAGCCGGACTAGCTCCTCCTCCTACGAGCAGTACTTC
TRBV4-2	TRBJ2-7	.	.	CASTPGGESSEQYF	TGTGCCAGTACCCCCGGGGGCGAATCCTCCGAGCAGTACTTC
TRBV6-6	TRBJ2-5	.	.	CASRPTGKETQYF	TGTGCCAGCAGACCCACAGGGAAAGAGACCCAGTACTTC
TRBV7-8	TRBJ1-2	.	.	CASSLARAHRGYTF	TGTGCCAGCAGCTTAGCCAGGGCCCACAGGGGCTACACCTTC
TRBV29-1	TRBJ2-2	.	.	CSVHFPQSLGRELFF	TGCAGCGTACACTTCCCTCAATCCCTTGGCCGGGAGCTGTTTTTT
TRBV6-5	TRBJ2-2	.	.	CASSRPSSALFF	TGTGCCAGCAGCCGACCCTCCAGCGCCCTGTTTTTT
TRBV6-1	TRBJ1-3	.	.	CASRPTIHSGNTIYF	TGTGCCAGCAGGCCCACCATCCACTCTGGAAACACCATATATTTT
TRBV9	TRBJ1-4	TRBD1	.	CASSGGTGGVGNEKLFF	TGTGCCAGCAGCGGCGGGACAGGGGGCGTAGGTAATGAAAAACTGTTTTTT
TRBV5-6	TRBJ1-2	.	few	CASSFGGLHYYGYTF	TGTGCCAGCAGCTTCGGGGGCCTTCACTACTATGGCTACACCTTC
TRBV6-5	TRBJ2-5	.	once	CASSYAGWAQETQYF	TGTGCCAGCAGTTACGCAGGGTGGGCACAAGAGACCCAGTACTTC
TRBV5-3	TRBJ2-7	.	few	CARSLISKYF	TGTGCCAGAAGCTTAATATCGAAGTACTTC
TRBV7-8	TRBJ1-4	.	.	CASSPWTDRTEKLFF	TGTGCCAGCAGCCCATGGACAGACAGGACTGAAAAACTGTTTTTT
TRBV7-8	TRBJ1-3	.	once	CASSSQGGGNTIYF	TGTGCCAGCAGCTCGCAGGGTGGGGGAAACACCATATATTTT
TRBV30	TRBJ2-1	.	.	CAWSVSWNEQFF	TGTGCCTGGAGTGTGTCGTGGAATGAGCAGTTCTTC
TRBV6-6	TRBJ2-2	.	medium-sized	CASSYSGQSGGELFF	TGTGCCAGCAGTTACTCGGGGCAGAGCGGTGGGGAGCTGTTTTTT
TRBV28	TRBJ2-7	.	.	CASSSAGSGAFYEQYF	TGTGCCAGCAGTTCCGCCGGGTCGGGGGCCTTCTACGAGCAGTACTTC
TRBV27	TRBJ2-3	.	.	CASSGQPESTDTQYF	TGTGCCAGCAGTGGACAGCCCGAAAGCACAGATACGCAGTATTTT
TRBV18	TRBJ1-2	.	.	CASSPERTYGYTF	TGTGCCAGCTCACCAGAGAGGACCTATGGCTACACCTTC
TRBV5-1	TRBJ2-5	.	.	CASSLTGLGETQYF	TGCGCCAGCAGCCTGACGGGACTTGGGGAGACCCAGTACTTC
TRBV19	TRBJ2-7	.	.	CASSIVGGNYEQYF	TGTGCCAGTAGTATAGTAGGCGGTAACTACGAGCAGTACTTC
TRBV30	TRBJ2-7	.	.	CAWSVPFVSYEQYF	TGTGCCTGGAGTGTACCGTTCGTCTCCTACGAGCAGTACTTC
TRBV9	TRBJ1-1	TRBD1	.	CASSSRTGDTEAFF	TGTGCCAGCAGCTCGAGGACAGGGGACACTGAAGCTTTCTTT
TRBV13	TRBJ1-2	.	once	CASSLYFVTENYGYTF	TGTGCCAGCAGCTTATATTTCGTGACAGAGAACTATGGCTACACCTTC